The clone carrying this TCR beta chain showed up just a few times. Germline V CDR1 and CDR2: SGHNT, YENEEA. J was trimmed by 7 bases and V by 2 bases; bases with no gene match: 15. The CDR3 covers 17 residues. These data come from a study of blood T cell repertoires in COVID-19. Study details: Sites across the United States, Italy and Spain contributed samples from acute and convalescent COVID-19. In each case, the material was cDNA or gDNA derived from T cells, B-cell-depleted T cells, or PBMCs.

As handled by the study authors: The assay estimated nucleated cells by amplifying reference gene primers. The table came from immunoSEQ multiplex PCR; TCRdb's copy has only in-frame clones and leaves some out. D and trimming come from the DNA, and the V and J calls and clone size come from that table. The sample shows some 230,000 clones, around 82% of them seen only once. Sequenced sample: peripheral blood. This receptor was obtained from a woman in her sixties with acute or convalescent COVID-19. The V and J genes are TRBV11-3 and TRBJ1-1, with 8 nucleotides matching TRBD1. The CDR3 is CASSLTPDRGGNNEAFF. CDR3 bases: TGTGCCAGCAGCTTAACTCCAGACAGGGGCGGAAATAATGAAGCTTTCTTT.